This TCR beta chain is drawn from a study of T-cell reconstitution after alpha-beta-depleted transplantation in children. General observations from the study: At one year after transplant, newly produced T cells mostly accounted for T-cell counts and diversity. About two months after transplant, alpha-beta T cells reportedly came from several hundred expanded graft clones.

The CDR3 has 13 residues. The germline CDR1 and CDR2 sequences are SGHNT and YYREEE (reference sequence). V shed 1 base and J shed 8 bases, with 10 bases lying between them. A remark on this clonotype: Its cognate antigen is unknown.

Preparing the TCRbeta library involved the use of unique molecular identifiers. TCRdb re-derived calls from the PCR reads in MiXCR, one entry per CDR3 protein. The sample consists of 55,000 to 65,000 distinct CDR3 sequences, approximately 43% of them appearing once. The receptor was isolated from a male patient younger than 18 who had a stem cell transplant for acute lymphoblastic leukemia, so the T cells may come from the graft donor. This rearrangement joins TRBV5-4 to TRBJ2-1; possible D gene TRBD1, 5 bases. Source: PBMCs, mostly from graft donor cells, taken 360 days after TCRalphabeta/CD19-depleted stem cell transplant. This chain's CDR3 is CASSLSGLDEQFF. The CDR3 coding sequence is TGTGCCAGCAGCTTGTCAGGGTTAGATGAGCAGTTCTTC.